The rows below give T cell receptor beta chains drawn from one sample of a study of T cell changes during pregnancy in multiple sclerosis. The table came from immunoSEQ multiplex PCR; TCRdb's copy has only in-frame clones and leaves some out. This sample has tens of thousands of clones, with about nine tenths found just once. Specimen: peripheral blood, collected in the first trimester of pregnancy. These receptors all come from a female donor with multiple sclerosis, enrolled in a pregnancy study. CDR3s include the opening cysteine and the closing phenylalanine or tryptophan. A D gene is named only where the DNA matches it firmly. Some rows mark clone size as missing; the rest say once, few, many or name a class of expanded clone.

V gene	J gene	clone size	D gene	CDR3 DNA	CDR3 protein
TRBV19	TRBJ1-1	few	NA	TGTGCCAGTAGTACCGACGAGACAAGGAACACTGAAGCTTTCTTT	CASSTDETRNTEAFF
TRBV5-5	TRBJ2-2	NA	NA	TGTGCCAGCAGCTTGGCTGGCCCCGGGGAGCTGTTTTTT	CASSLAGPGELFF
TRBV6-5	TRBJ2-1	NA	NA	TGTGCCAGCAGCCCTTACGGCGGGTCCTACAATGAGCAGTTCTTC	CASSPYGGSYNEQFF
TRBV6-6	TRBJ1-4	NA	NA	TGTGCCAGCAGTCCCCCGCGGGGGGGGGTTGAAAAACTGTTTTTT	CASSPPRGGVEKLFF
TRBV19	TRBJ2-3	NA	NA	TGTGCCAGTAGAGAGACGGGATTTCGGGCAGATACGCAGTATTTT	CASRETGFRADTQYF
TRBV19	TRBJ1-2	NA	NA	TGTGCCAGTAGTATAGAGTCAGCGAATAACTATGGCTACACCTTC	CASSIESANNYGYTF
TRBV5-6	TRBJ1-2	NA	NA	TGTGCCAGCAGCTTTCTGGAGAGGAGGGACTATGGCTACACCTTC	CASSFLERRDYGYTF
TRBV19	TRBJ1-1	NA	NA	TGTGCCAGTAGTATACAGGGGATCGACACTGAAGCTTTCTTT	CASSIQGIDTEAFF
TRBV5-6	TRBJ2-3	NA	NA	TGTGCCAGCAGACTAGAAAATAGCACAGATACGCAGTATTTT	CASRLENSTDTQYF
TRBV5-1	TRBJ2-5	NA	TRBD2	TGCGCCAGCAGCTTGGGCGTTCAGCGGGGATTTAAGACCCAGTACTTC	CASSLGVQRGFKTQYF
TRBV19	TRBJ2-2	NA	NA	TGTGCCAGTAGTATAAACCGAGGTCCCGGGGAGCTGTTTTTT	CASSINRGPGELFF